A single TCR beta chain is shown here with its context. Its antigen is currently unknown. Germline V gene data show CDR1 as WNHNN and CDR2 as SYGVQD (reference sequence). The trim removed 6 bases at V and 0 bases at J, leaving 4 bases unmatched. The CDR3 covers 14 residues. This entry comes from a study of OX40 agonist ivuxolimab in advanced cancers. The study, taken as a whole, reports: In the 0.1 to 3.0 mg/kg range, CD4+ and CD8+ blood T cells had expanded clonally by week 6.

The protocol was immunoSEQ multiplex PCR, while the TCRdb copy is restricted to in-frame clones and leaves out a portion. In the table there are 95,000 to 150,000 clones, about 93% of which are singletons. This clonotype was sampled from an adult with an advanced solid tumor such as melanoma, head and neck, liver or kidney cancer. V gene TRBV10-1 combines with J gene TRBJ1-1; 7 bases line up with TRBD1. Specimen: CD4+ or CD8+ T cells sorted from blood, collected in a trial of the OX40 agonist ivuxolimab. The CDR3 sequence is CASSEGGLNTEAFF. The CDR3, as DNA: TGCGCCAGCAGCGAAGGGGGCTTGAACACTGAAGCTTTCTTT.